These 32 T cell receptor beta chains came from one sample sequenced in a study of T cell repertoires in cytomegalovirus infection. TCRdb re-called the reads through MiXCR, storing one row per CDR3 protein. The sample consists of 750,000 to 950,000 distinct CDR3 sequences, roughly 29% of them appearing once. These TCRs are of unknown antigen specificity. The sequencing here drew on cultured CD8+ T cells from PBMCs, taken from culture after CMV antigen stimulation. The origin of the receptors is a human donor in good health (CMV status not recorded). Some clones in this sample may be carry-over from other donors' samples.

This clonotype was picked up a small number of times. Mismatch with germline at one junction end may stem from a read error. This chain uses TRBV7-9 with TRBJ1-4; D not resolved. CDR1 SEHNR and CDR2 FQNEAQ come from the germline V gene (reference sequence). The CDR3 is made up of 12 amino acids. In nucleotides, the CDR3 is TGCGGTTGGAGGCTCACTAATGAAAAACTGTTTTTT. Its protein is CGWRLTNEKLFF.

Many counts were recorded for this clonotype. The gene calls are TRBV7-6 and TRBJ1-6; D gene unclear. Germline CDR1 SGHVS, CDR2 FNYEAQ. V lost 5 bases and J 7 bases, leaving 18 bases between the germline ends. This CDR3 comprises 16 residues. Here the CDR3 reads CASSPLEKKWNSPLHF. The CDR3, as DNA: TGTGCCAGCAGCCCGTTAGAGAAGAAGTGGAATTCACCCCTCCACTTT.

V and J are TRBV11-2 and TRBJ1-1, with 9 bases lining up with TRBD1. This CDR3 region has 14 residues. V shed 7 bases, J shed 1 base, and the junction held 4 bases outside the gene matches. The germline V gene encodes CDR1 SGHAT and CDR2 FQNNGV. The DNA for the CDR3 is TGTGCCAGCAACTCGGGACAGGGGAACACTGAAGCTTTCTTT. Protein product: CASNSGQGNTEAFF.

This clonotype was picked up many times. V usage is TRBV7-8 and J usage is TRBJ1-2; TRBD1 is a possible D gene (5 bases). The CDR3 totals 16 residues. V was shortened by 5 bases and J by 3 bases, with 19 bases between the two germline ends. Germline values: CDR1 SGHVS, CDR2 FQNEAQ. This CDR3 is CASSPSAGLSDYGYTF. The CDR3 DNA sequence: TGTGCCAGCAGCCCGTCGGCGGGACTTTCCGACTATGGCTACACCTTC.

This rearrangement joins TRBV27 to TRBJ2-2, with TRBD2 matching 8 bases. V lost 8 bases to trimming and J lost 6 bases; unmatched junction nucleotides: 5. The CDR3 totals 13 residues. Germline loops: CDR1 MNHEY, CDR2 SMNVEV (reference sequence). The CDR3 region has the DNA TGTGCCAGCGGACTAGCTAGCGCCGGGGAGCTGTTTTTT. This sequence encodes CASGLASAGELFF.

This clonotype was observed a few times. The chain recombines TRBV12-3 or TRBV12-4 with TRBJ2-2; TRBD2 aligns across 12 bases. This CDR3 comprises 16 residues. Trimming at V came to 2 bases and at J to 7 bases, leaving 5 bases not matched to a gene. CDR3 sequence reads: CASSLQTSGGLGELFF. The CDR3 bases are TGTGCCAGCAGTTTACAGACTAGCGGGGGCCTCGGGGAGCTGTTTTTT.

This clonotype showed up just a few times. V gene TRBV7-9 combines with J gene TRBJ2-1; no clear D gene. Germline CDR1 reads SEHNR; CDR2 reads FQNEAQ (reference sequence). V was clipped by 2 bases and J by 8 bases, with 16 bases between them. This CDR3 contains 15 residues. The CDR3 DNA reads as TGTGCCAGCAGCTTATCGGGTGCCCGTAGGGATGAGCAGTTCTTC. It translates to CASSLSGARRDEQFF.

The J gene is TRBJ2-2, the V gene TRBV20-1, with 10 bases that match TRBD2. J lost 5 bases, V lost 3 bases, and 6 bases had no gene match. The CDR3 length is 15 residues. CDR1 and CDR2 (germline): DFQATT, SNEGSKA (reference sequence). The CDR3: CSASGLLAGTGELFF. The CDR3 DNA sequence: TGCAGTGCTAGCGGTTTACTAGCGGGGACCGGGGAGCTGTTTTTT.

This clonotype was recorded at least ten times. The chain links TRBV7-9 to TRBJ2-2; 9 nucleotides match TRBD1. The CDR3 extends over 14 amino acids. V lost 5 bases, J lost 5 bases, and 3 bases stayed unmatched. CDR1 and CDR2 (germline): SEHNR, FQNEAQ (reference sequence). Written as DNA, the CDR3 is TGTGCCAGCAGCAGGGACAGGGTGACCGGGGAGCTGTTTTTT. It translates to CASSRDRVTGELFF.

V and J are TRBV24-1 and TRBJ2-5; 11 nucleotides align to TRBD2. V trimming: 0 bases; J trimming: 5 bases; junction bases outside the gene matches: 10. CDR1 is KGHDR and CDR2 is SFDVKD in the germline V gene. CDR3 length: 18 amino acids. The CDR3 sequence is CATSDLRLAGGDAETQYF. CDR3 DNA: TGTGCCACCAGTGATTTGCGGCTAGCGGGGGGCGATGCGGAGACCCAGTACTTC.

This chain's CDR3 is CASSLEGQINYGYTF. DNA for the CDR3: TGTGCCAGCAGCTTAGAGGGACAGATAAACTATGGCTACACCTTC. The genes are TRBV7-2 and TRBJ1-2; 7 bases match TRBD1. Unmatched junction bases numbered 4, after V lost 1 base and J lost 2 bases. Germline assignment: CDR1 SGHTA and CDR2 FQGNSA. This CDR3 is built from 15 residues.

This chain uses TRBV2 with TRBJ1-1; D is possibly TRBD1 (5 bases). Trimming removed 6 bases at V and 0 bases at J, with 14 bases between. The CDR3 runs 15 residues. The germline CDR1 and CDR2 sequences are SNHLY and FYNNEI. The DNA for the CDR3 is TGTGCCAGCAGCGTCCGGACAAGTATGAACACTGAAGCTTTCTTT. Protein: CASSVRTSMNTEAFF.

This clonotype was counted between two and nine times. The chain employs TRBV9 and TRBJ2-3; maybe TRBD1 (6 bases). Germline V gives CDR1 SGDLS, CDR2 YYNGEE. This CDR3 is built from 14 residues. V lost 3 bases to trimming and J lost 4 bases, with 12 bases between them. DNA for the CDR3: TGTGCCAGCAGCGCCGCGGCAGGGGCAGATACGCAGTATTTT. This sequence encodes CASSAAAGADTQYF.

This clonotype was observed at least ten times. This chain uses TRBV7-2 with TRBJ1-5; D is uncertain. The CDR3 runs 15 residues. Germline-derived CDR1 and CDR2 are SGHTA and FQGNSA. The V gene lost 5 bases and the J gene lost 1 base, with 12 bases spanning the gap. The CDR3 DNA reads TGTGCCAGCAGCGAAATGGGGTGGAGCAATCAGCCCCAGCATTTT. Its protein is CASSEMGWSNQPQHF.

This clonotype was counted ten times or more. This chain uses TRBV11-2 with TRBJ2-1, with a tentative D call TRBD2 (5 bases). This CDR3 region has 18 residues. Trimming took off 7 bases at V and 5 bases at J, with 27 bases between the two ends. The germline V gene encodes CDR1 SGHAT and CDR2 FQNNGV. DNA for the CDR3: TGTGCCAGCACCGCTAGGTTCGGGGTAGAGGAAGGAGACAATGAGCAGTTCTTC. Its protein is CASTARFGVEEGDNEQFF.

This sequence joins TRBV18 and TRBJ2-3, with D unclear. V was shortened by 0 bases and J by 2 bases, with 12 bases between the two germline ends. The CDR3 consists of 16 residues. From germline, CDR1 is KGHSH and CDR2 LQKENI. The DNA of the CDR3 is TGTGCCAGCTCACCACCGGAGACCTGGCCCACAGATACGCAGTATTTT. Translating gives CASSPPETWPTDTQYF.

The sample holds a few counts of this clonotype. The chain links TRBV7-6 to TRBJ2-5, with unresolved D. Germline lookup yields CDR1 SGHVS and CDR2 FNYEAQ. Trimming removed 2 bases at V and 2 bases at J, with 12 bases between. The CDR3 spans 15 residues. For the CDR3, the DNA is TGTGCCAGCAGCTTAATTTTCGGGCCTCAAGAGACCCAGTACTTC. Protein: CASSLIFGPQETQYF.

This clonotype was counted a few times. The CDR3 DNA reads TGCGCCAGCAGCCAAGTTGGGGTCGGAAGGGGTGAAGCTTTCTTT. Encoded protein: CASSQVGVGRGEAFF. This sequence joins TRBV4-3 and TRBJ1-1; perhaps TRBD1 as D (5 bases). The CDR3 runs 15 residues. Trimming took off 1 base at V and 7 bases at J, with 16 bases between the two ends. Looked up from germline, CDR1 is LGHNA and CDR2 is YSLEER.

The V gene is TRBV6-2 or TRBV6-3, the J gene TRBJ2-7, with D uncertain. The CDR3 extends over 13 amino acids. CDR1 and CDR2 (germline): MNHEY, SVGEGT. Trimming removed 2 bases at V and 1 base at J, with 6 bases between. The CDR3 spells CASSYTDSYEQYV. The DNA of the CDR3 is TGTGCCAGCAGTTACACGGATTCCTACGAGCAGTACGTC.

V gene TRBV27 combines with J gene TRBJ2-3, with a tentative D call TRBD2 (5 bases). Trimming removed 6 bases from V and 3 bases from J, with 13 bases in between. The CDR3 is 14 amino acids. The germline V gene encodes CDR1 MNHEY and CDR2 SMNVEV (reference sequence). Written as DNA, the CDR3 is TGTGCCAGCAGCCCACTCGGGGAAACAGATACGCAGTATTTT. It is translated as CASSPLGETDTQYF.

This clonotype was detected ten times or more. The J gene is TRBJ2-3, the V gene TRBV7-2; D might be TRBD1 or TRBD2, each matching 6 bases. This CDR3 has 16 residues. Germline CDR1 and CDR2: SGHTA and FQGNSA. The V end was cut by 5 bases, the J end by 3 bases, with 18 bases between. CDR3 bases: TGTGCCAGCAGCCTCTTACAAGGGGGGCCTACAGATACGCAGTATTTT. Protein: CASSLLQGGPTDTQYF.

This clonotype was observed a few times. The chain carries TRBV6-6 and TRBJ2-7; the D call may be TRBD1 or TRBD2 (6 bases each). Germline CDR1 is MNHNY and CDR2 is SVGAGI (reference sequence). The CDR3 extends over 13 amino acids. Trimming pared 6 bases from V and 7 bases from J, leaving 16 bases between. The CDR3 DNA is TGTGCCAGCAGCAAAAGGGGGGCAGGGGAGCAGTACTTC. It codes for CASSKRGAGEQYF.

The chain recombines TRBV20-1 with TRBJ1-1; D possibly corresponds to TRBD1 (5 bases). The germline V and J ends were trimmed by 3 bases and 1 base, with 9 bases remaining between them. The CDR3 spans 13 residues. From germline, CDR1 is DFQATT and CDR2 SNEGSKA (reference sequence). The CDR3 region has the DNA TGCAGTGCTAGTCGGGACGGGAACACTGAAGCTTTCTTT. Protein sequence: CSASRDGNTEAFF.

For this clonotype: This could be a read error, since a much larger clone is one nucleotide away. The J gene is TRBJ1-1, the V gene TRBV6-6; 8 bases line up with TRBD1. Looked up from germline, CDR1 is MNHNY and CDR2 is SVGAGI (reference sequence). The CDR3 spans 16 residues. CDR3 in DNA: TGTGCCAACAGTTACAAGAGGGACAGGAGAAACACTGAAGCTTTCTTT. It is translated as CANSYKRDRRNTEAFF.

The chain has TRBV2 and TRBJ1-4; D is unresolved. The V gene lost 8 bases and the J gene lost 0 bases, with 10 bases spanning the gap. Germline lookup yields CDR1 SNHLY and CDR2 FYNNEI. The CDR3 is 14 amino acids. CDR3 in amino acids: CASDKLATNEKLFF. In DNA, the CDR3 is TGTGCCAGCGATAAGCTTGCAACTAATGAAAAACTGTTTTTT.

The chain couples TRBV12-3 or TRBV12-4 to TRBJ2-1; 8 nucleotides line up with TRBD1. J was trimmed by 6 bases and V by 5 bases; bases with no gene match: 9. This CDR3 spans 15 amino acids. The CDR3 loop reads CASSKQGELGNEQFF. Here the CDR3 DNA reads TGTGCCAGCAGTAAACAGGGGGAACTGGGCAATGAGCAGTTCTTC.

This clonotype was observed a single time. This rearrangement joins TRBV6-1 to TRBJ1-2; a possible D gene is TRBD1 (5 bases). The CDR3 runs 14 residues. CDR1 is MNHNS, CDR2 SASEGT, per germline. V dropped 5 bases and J dropped 6 bases, with 16 bases sitting between them. CDR3 protein: CASSSQGGSDGYTF. DNA of the CDR3: TGTGCCAGCAGTTCCCAGGGAGGATCGGATGGCTACACCTTC.

This clonotype was detected many times. The V call is TRBV7-6, the J call TRBJ1-1; 7 bases match TRBD1. CDR1 and CDR2 from the germline V gene are SGHVS and FNYEAQ. V gave up 2 bases and J gave up 4 bases; unmatched junction bases: 16. CDR3 size: 18 residues. The CDR3 DNA is TGTGCCAGCAGCTTATCATCCAGGGGGGGTCCGAGAGTCACTGAAGCTTTCTTT. Its translation is CASSLSSRGGPRVTEAFF.

This clonotype has just a few counts. The chain combines TRBV11-2 with TRBJ2-1, with 8 bases aligning to TRBD1. Trimming at V came to 1 base and at J to 5 bases, leaving 4 bases not matched to a gene. CDR3 length: 15 amino acids. Looked up from germline, CDR1 is SGHAT and CDR2 is FQNNGV. CDR3 sequence: CASSLGTGYDNEQFF. Written as DNA, the CDR3 is TGTGCCAGCAGCTTAGGGACAGGGTATGACAATGAGCAGTTCTTC.

This chain connects TRBV7-9 to TRBJ1-5; D is ambiguous. CDR1 and CDR2 from the germline V gene are SEHNR and FQNEAQ (reference sequence). Trimming removed 4 bases from V and 8 bases from J, with 9 bases in between. The CDR3 consists of 12 residues. DNA of the CDR3: TGTGCCAGCAGCTCCGACGATGAGCCCCAGCATTTT. Its protein product is CASSSDDEPQHF.

The V gene is TRBV10-3, the J gene TRBJ1-2; possible D gene TRBD1, 5 bases. V was clipped by 0 bases and J by 4 bases, with 15 bases between them. Germline CDR1 ENHRY, CDR2 SYGVKD. The CDR3 covers 16 residues. The CDR3 DNA reads as TGTGCCATCAGTGAGTCCCGACCGGGGGGTGGCTATGGCTACACCTTC. Encoded protein: CAISESRPGGGYGYTF.

This clonotype occurred a few times. The chain recombines TRBV7-6 with TRBJ2-5; a weak D match, TRBD2 (6 bases). Per germline, CDR1 SGHVS and CDR2 FNYEAQ. V was pared by 2 bases and J by 4 bases, with 11 bases between. The CDR3 loop spans 14 amino acids. The CDR3 here is CASSLYPEGETQYF. The CDR3 coding sequence is TGTGCCAGCAGCTTATACCCGGAGGGAGAGACCCAGTACTTC.